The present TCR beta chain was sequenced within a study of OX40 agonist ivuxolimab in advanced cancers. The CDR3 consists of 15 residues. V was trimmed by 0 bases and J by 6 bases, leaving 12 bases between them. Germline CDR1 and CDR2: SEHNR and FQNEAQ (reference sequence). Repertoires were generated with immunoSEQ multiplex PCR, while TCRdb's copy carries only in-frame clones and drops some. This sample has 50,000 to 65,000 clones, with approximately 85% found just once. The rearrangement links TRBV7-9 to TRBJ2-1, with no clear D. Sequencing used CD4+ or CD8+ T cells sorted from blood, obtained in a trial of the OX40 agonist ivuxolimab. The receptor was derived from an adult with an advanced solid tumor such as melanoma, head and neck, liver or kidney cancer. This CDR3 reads CASSLAGLTGNEQFF. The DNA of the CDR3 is TGTGCCAGCAGCTTAGCGGGTCTGACGGGCAATGAGCAGTTCTTC.